Listed below are T cell receptor beta chains from one sample, sequenced in a study of cytomegalovirus exposure and HLA in healthy donors. TCRdb's table, derived via immunoSEQ multiplex PCR, lists solely in-frame clones and lacks some. The table records over 60,000 clones, about 94% of them present only once. Source material: PBMCs. Source of these receptors: a young man in good health and CMV-seropositive. Each CDR3 is given with its conserved first and last residue. Fields, in order: clone size, D gene, V gene, J gene, CDR3 DNA, CDR3 protein. A D gene is named only where the DNA matches it firmly. Only part of the rows carry a size: once, few, many, or a class if the clone is expanded.

abundance: -
d_gene: TRBD1
v_gene: TRBV29-1
j_gene: TRBJ1-2
CDR3nt: TGCAGCGGCTACAGGGGTGCGCACTATGGCTACACCTTC
CDR3aa: CSGYRGAHYGYTF

abundance: -
d_gene: -
v_gene: TRBV9
j_gene: TRBJ1-4
CDR3nt: TGTGCCAGCAGCGCCAGGGATTCAACTAATGAAAAACTGTTTTTT
CDR3aa: CASSARDSTNEKLFF

abundance: -
d_gene: TRBD2
v_gene: TRBV5-4
j_gene: TRBJ2-7
CDR3nt: TGTGCCAGCAGCTTGGGGGGGAGACTAGCGGGCCCCTACGAGCAGTACTTC
CDR3aa: CASSLGGRLAGPYEQYF

abundance: -
d_gene: -
v_gene: TRBV27
j_gene: TRBJ2-3
CDR3nt: TGTGCCAGCAGTCCCCGGCACCGCGGGCCTCGGCCCGGCGATACGCAGTATTTT
CDR3aa: CASSPRHRGPRPGDTQYF

abundance: -
d_gene: TRBD1
v_gene: TRBV2
j_gene: TRBJ2-7
CDR3nt: TGTGCCAGCAGGCGACAGGGATCCTACGAGCAGTACTTC
CDR3aa: CASRRQGSYEQYF

abundance: -
d_gene: -
v_gene: TRBV6-1
j_gene: TRBJ2-7
CDR3nt: TGTGCCAGCACCCCCGGGGGACTGTACGAGCAGTACTTC
CDR3aa: CASTPGGLYEQYF

abundance: -
d_gene: -
v_gene: TRBV6-1
j_gene: TRBJ1-3
CDR3nt: TGTGCCAGCAGTGAAGGGCGGAGCTCTGGAAACACCATATATTTT
CDR3aa: CASSEGRSSGNTIYF

abundance: once
d_gene: -
v_gene: TRBV18
j_gene: TRBJ2-5
CDR3nt: TGTGCCAGCTCACCGGAGGATTTGTACCAAGAGACCCAGTACTTC
CDR3aa: CASSPEDLYQETQYF

abundance: once
d_gene: TRBD1
v_gene: TRBV25-1
j_gene: TRBJ2-2
CDR3nt: TGTGCCAGCAGTGAAGGGGACAGGGACACCGGGGAGCTGTTTTTT
CDR3aa: CASSEGDRDTGELFF

abundance: -
d_gene: -
v_gene: TRBV28
j_gene: TRBJ2-7
CDR3nt: TGTGCCAGCAGGCGGGGTTCCTACGAGCAGTACTTC
CDR3aa: CASRRGSYEQYF

abundance: -
d_gene: TRBD1
v_gene: TRBV5-1
j_gene: TRBJ1-4
CDR3nt: TGCGCCAGCAGCTCGATTACAGGGGGCGGGAGGAAATGTGAAAAACTGTTTTTT
CDR3aa: CASSSITGGGRKCEKLFF

abundance: -
d_gene: -
v_gene: TRBV6-1
j_gene: TRBJ2-1
CDR3nt: TGTGCCAGCGGCAAAGCGGGACATGGTGAGCAGTTCTTC
CDR3aa: CASGKAGHGEQFF

abundance: -
d_gene: -
v_gene: TRBV6-6
j_gene: TRBJ1-2
CDR3nt: TGTGCCAGCAGGTACACAGACTATGGCTACACCTTC
CDR3aa: CASRYTDYGYTF

abundance: -
d_gene: TRBD1
v_gene: TRBV27
j_gene: TRBJ2-7
CDR3nt: TGTGCCAGCAGTTCGAAGACAGGGGAGTACTTC
CDR3aa: CASSSKTGEYF

abundance: -
d_gene: TRBD1
v_gene: TRBV5-6
j_gene: TRBJ2-1
CDR3nt: TGTGCCAGCAGCTTTTGGGACAGGGTGCATCAGGAGCAGTTCTTC
CDR3aa: CASSFWDRVHQEQFF

abundance: -
d_gene: TRBD2
v_gene: TRBV6-6
j_gene: TRBJ2-7
CDR3nt: TGTGCCAGCAGTTACGATGGGGGGGGAATCTACGAGCAGTACTTC
CDR3aa: CASSYDGGGIYEQYF

abundance: -
d_gene: TRBD2
v_gene: TRBV5-1
j_gene: TRBJ2-1
CDR3nt: TGCGCCAGCAGCTTGAGGTCTAGCGGGTTCTATGAGCAGTTCTTC
CDR3aa: CASSLRSSGFYEQFF

abundance: few
d_gene: TRBD1
v_gene: TRBV5-5
j_gene: TRBJ2-5
CDR3nt: TGTGCCAGCACCTACAGGGGTACAGTTGGAGAGACCCAGTACTTC
CDR3aa: CASTYRGTVGETQYF

abundance: -
d_gene: TRBD1
v_gene: TRBV27
j_gene: TRBJ1-4
CDR3nt: TGTGCCAGCAGAGCCCGCCAGGGGGGTGAAAAACTGTTTTTT
CDR3aa: CASRARQGGEKLFF

abundance: -
d_gene: -
v_gene: TRBV25-1
j_gene: TRBJ1-1
CDR3nt: TGTGCCAGCAGTGAACCCAACAGGGTTAGTGAAGCTTTCTTT
CDR3aa: CASSEPNRVSEAFF

abundance: -
d_gene: TRBD1
v_gene: TRBV10-2
j_gene: TRBJ1-2
CDR3nt: TGCGCCAGCAGTGAGTTGCCCGGGACAGGGTGGGACGGCTACACCTTC
CDR3aa: CASSELPGTGWDGYTF

abundance: -
d_gene: TRBD1
v_gene: TRBV28
j_gene: TRBJ1-1
CDR3nt: TGTGCCAGCACCTCGCAGGGGGACACTGAAGCTTTCTTT
CDR3aa: CASTSQGDTEAFF

abundance: -
d_gene: -
v_gene: TRBV14
j_gene: TRBJ2-5
CDR3nt: TGTGCCAGCAGCCATAGTCGGTCCCCAGGGGGGGAGACCCAGTACTTC
CDR3aa: CASSHSRSPGGETQYF

abundance: once
d_gene: TRBD1
v_gene: TRBV6-5
j_gene: TRBJ2-2
CDR3nt: TGTGCCAGCAGTTACTTCAGGGGGCGAGGAGGCGGGGAGCTGTTTTTT
CDR3aa: CASSYFRGRGGGELFF

abundance: -
d_gene: -
v_gene: TRBV28
j_gene: TRBJ2-3
CDR3nt: TGTGCCAGCAGTTTACCACAGCTGCCCCAAGGTGCAGATACGCAGTATTTT
CDR3aa: CASSLPQLPQGADTQYF

abundance: -
d_gene: -
v_gene: TRBV7-9
j_gene: TRBJ2-7
CDR3nt: TGTGCCAGCAGCTTACAGGGAGGAGCGTCCTACGAGCAGTACTTC
CDR3aa: CASSLQGGASYEQYF

abundance: -
d_gene: -
v_gene: TRBV5-4
j_gene: TRBJ1-2
CDR3nt: TGTGCCAGCAGCGACACTCGGGGGGCGCACTATGGCTACACCTTC
CDR3aa: CASSDTRGAHYGYTF

abundance: -
d_gene: TRBD1
v_gene: TRBV18
j_gene: TRBJ2-5
CDR3nt: TGTGCCAGCTCCCAAGGACAGGAGATTAAAGAGACCCAGTACTTC
CDR3aa: CASSQGQEIKETQYF

abundance: once
d_gene: -
v_gene: TRBV19
j_gene: TRBJ2-7
CDR3nt: TGTGCCAGTAGTATGAGAGGCGTAGGCGACTACGAGCAGTACTTC
CDR3aa: CASSMRGVGDYEQYF

abundance: -
d_gene: -
v_gene: TRBV6-5
j_gene: TRBJ1-1
CDR3nt: TGTGCCAGCAATTCCCCTCGTTTGGCCACTGAAGCTTTCTTT
CDR3aa: CASNSPRLATEAFF

abundance: -
d_gene: TRBD2
v_gene: TRBV7-9
j_gene: TRBJ2-5
CDR3nt: TGTGCCAGCAGCTCTAGGGCGGGAGGCGAAACCCAAGAGACCCAGTACTTC
CDR3aa: CASSSRAGGETQETQYF

abundance: -
d_gene: -
v_gene: TRBV7-9
j_gene: TRBJ2-5
CDR3nt: TGTGCCAGCAGCTTAGTTCCCTTCCAAGAGACCCAGTACTTC
CDR3aa: CASSLVPFQETQYF

abundance: -
d_gene: TRBD2
v_gene: TRBV7-3
j_gene: TRBJ2-1
CDR3nt: TGTGCCAGCAGCCCTATCGGACTAGGGGATGAGCAGTTCTTC
CDR3aa: CASSPIGLGDEQFF

abundance: once
d_gene: -
v_gene: TRBV20-1
j_gene: TRBJ2-7
CDR3nt: TGCAGTGCTAGTGAGGGCTACGAGCAGTACTTC
CDR3aa: CSASEGYEQYF

abundance: once
d_gene: -
v_gene: TRBV18
j_gene: TRBJ2-7
CDR3nt: TGTGCCAGCTCACCGCGACACGTCGCCAACGAGCAGTACTTC
CDR3aa: CASSPRHVANEQYF

abundance: -
d_gene: TRBD1
v_gene: TRBV7-2
j_gene: TRBJ1-1
CDR3nt: TGTGCCAGCAGTGTGACAGGGGCTACTGAAGCTTTCTTT
CDR3aa: CASSVTGATEAFF

abundance: -
d_gene: TRBD1
v_gene: TRBV6-1
j_gene: TRBJ2-7
CDR3nt: TGTGCCAGCACTACGGACAGGTACGAGCAGTACTTC
CDR3aa: CASTTDRYEQYF

abundance: -
d_gene: TRBD1
v_gene: TRBV2
j_gene: TRBJ1-2
CDR3nt: TGTGCCAGCAGGCGAACAGGGGGCATATCTAACTATGGCTACACCTTC
CDR3aa: CASRRTGGISNYGYTF

abundance: -
d_gene: TRBD2
v_gene: TRBV5-4
j_gene: TRBJ2-7
CDR3nt: TGTGCCAGCAGCCCCGTAGCGGGAAGCTACGAGCAGTACTTC
CDR3aa: CASSPVAGSYEQYF

abundance: -
d_gene: -
v_gene: TRBV5-5
j_gene: TRBJ2-2
CDR3nt: TGTGCCAGCAGCTTGACCTGGGGCGCGGGGGAGCTGTTTTTT
CDR3aa: CASSLTWGAGELFF

abundance: -
d_gene: TRBD2
v_gene: TRBV10-3
j_gene: TRBJ2-2
CDR3nt: TGTGCCATCAGTGACGCTAGCGGGGGGTTCGTCGGGGAGCTGTTTTTT
CDR3aa: CAISDASGGFVGELFF

abundance: -
d_gene: TRBD1
v_gene: TRBV28
j_gene: TRBJ2-3
CDR3nt: TGTGCCAGCAGTTTTCGCCGAAGGGACAGGGGTAGAGATACGCAGTATTTT
CDR3aa: CASSFRRRDRGRDTQYF

abundance: -
d_gene: -
v_gene: TRBV28
j_gene: TRBJ2-3
CDR3nt: TGTGCCAGCAGTCCACGGGTGTCAGATACGCAGTATTTT
CDR3aa: CASSPRVSDTQYF

abundance: -
d_gene: TRBD2
v_gene: TRBV29-1
j_gene: TRBJ2-1
CDR3nt: TGCAGCGTTGAGGGGACTAGCGGAGTTCACAATGAGCAGTTCTTC
CDR3aa: CSVEGTSGVHNEQFF

abundance: few
d_gene: -
v_gene: TRBV18
j_gene: TRBJ2-7
CDR3nt: TGTGCCAGCTCATCAGCCTACGAGCAGTACTTC
CDR3aa: CASSSAYEQYF

abundance: -
d_gene: -
v_gene: TRBV7-6
j_gene: TRBJ2-7
CDR3nt: TGTGCCAGCAGCACAGCAGGGGCGGGAGTACCCTACGAGCAGTACTTC
CDR3aa: CASSTAGAGVPYEQYF

abundance: -
d_gene: -
v_gene: TRBV5-1
j_gene: TRBJ2-1
CDR3nt: TGCGCCAGCAGCTTGGCTTACAATGAGCAGTTCTTC
CDR3aa: CASSLAYNEQFF

abundance: -
d_gene: -
v_gene: TRBV30
j_gene: TRBJ1-5
CDR3nt: TGTGCCTGGAGTGTACCTCCTACGCCCCAGCATTTT
CDR3aa: CAWSVPPTPQHF

abundance: -
d_gene: TRBD2
v_gene: TRBV7-8
j_gene: TRBJ2-6
CDR3nt: TGTGCCAGCAGCTTAGTATCTCGTCTAGCGGGAGTGGATGGGGCCAACGTCCTGACTTTC
CDR3aa: CASSLVSRLAGVDGANVLTF

abundance: -
d_gene: TRBD1
v_gene: TRBV19
j_gene: TRBJ2-7
CDR3nt: TGTGCCAGTAGTATGGGACAGGCTAACTACGAGCAGTACTTC
CDR3aa: CASSMGQANYEQYF

abundance: -
d_gene: TRBD2
v_gene: TRBV5-4
j_gene: TRBJ2-1
CDR3nt: TGTGCCAGCAGCGGCGACACTAGCGGCCCATGGGAGGAGCAGTTCTTC
CDR3aa: CASSGDTSGPWEEQFF

abundance: -
d_gene: TRBD2
v_gene: TRBV28
j_gene: TRBJ2-7
CDR3nt: TGTGCCAGCAGTTTGCCGGGGGGGAGCTACTACGAGCAGTACTTC
CDR3aa: CASSLPGGSYYEQYF

abundance: -
d_gene: TRBD1
v_gene: TRBV19
j_gene: TRBJ1-5
CDR3nt: TGTGCCAGTAGTATCACAGGGGGCAATCAGCCCCAGCATTTT
CDR3aa: CASSITGGNQPQHF

abundance: -
d_gene: TRBD1
v_gene: TRBV7-6
j_gene: TRBJ2-2
CDR3nt: TGTGCCAGCAGCCCCGACAGGGACACCGGGGAGCTGTTTTTT
CDR3aa: CASSPDRDTGELFF